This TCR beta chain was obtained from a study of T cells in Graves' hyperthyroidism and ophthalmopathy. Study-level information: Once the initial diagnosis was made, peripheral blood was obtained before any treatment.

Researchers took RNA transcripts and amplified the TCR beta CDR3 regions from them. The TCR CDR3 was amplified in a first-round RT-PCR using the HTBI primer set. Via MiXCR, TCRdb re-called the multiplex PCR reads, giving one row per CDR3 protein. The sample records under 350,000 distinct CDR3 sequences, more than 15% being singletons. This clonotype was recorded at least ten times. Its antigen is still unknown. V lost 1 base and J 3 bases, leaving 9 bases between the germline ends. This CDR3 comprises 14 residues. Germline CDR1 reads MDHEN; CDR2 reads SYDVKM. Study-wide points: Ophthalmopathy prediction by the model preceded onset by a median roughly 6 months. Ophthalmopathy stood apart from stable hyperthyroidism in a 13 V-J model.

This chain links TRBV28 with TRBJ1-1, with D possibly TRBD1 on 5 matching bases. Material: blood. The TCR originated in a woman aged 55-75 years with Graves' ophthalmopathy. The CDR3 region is CASSLLTRDTEAFF. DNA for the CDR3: TGTGCCAGCAGTTTATTAACCAGGGACACTGAAGCTTTCTTT.